This is a list of T cell receptor beta chains from one sample in a study of PD-1 blockade in classical Hodgkin lymphoma. Sequencing used immunoSEQ multiplex PCR; TCRdb keeps in-frame clones, though not all of them. Of 20,000 or so clones in the sample, roughly 80% were seen once. The source was peripheral blood mononuclear cells (PBMCs), collected before the fourth cycle of nivolumab. All receptors come from a human donor with classical Hodgkin lymphoma. Both conserved end residues are part of each CDR3. The D gene is left open where the match is weak. Size is omitted from some rows. Given values are once, few, many or a class for expanded clones.

len,j_gene,abundance,d_gene,v_gene,CDR3aa,CDR3nt
13,TRBJ2-1,.,.,TRBV7-2,CASSNRDKNEQFF,TGTGCCAGCAGCAACAGGGATAAGAATGAGCAGTTCTTC
13,TRBJ1-2,.,.,TRBV11-3,CASSGRETDGYTF,TGTGCCAGCAGCGGGAGGGAAACGGACGGCTACACCTTC
17,TRBJ1-2,.,TRBD1,TRBV5-1,CASSFRTGELSNYGYTF,TGCGCCAGCAGCTTCAGGACAGGGGAGCTATCGAACTATGGCTACACCTTC
15,TRBJ1-3,.,.,TRBV6-6,CASSYSGNSGNTIYF,TGTGCCAGCAGTTACTCAGGGAATTCTGGAAACACCATATATTTT
12,TRBJ2-7,.,.,TRBV11-3,CASRNQDYEQYF,TGTGCCAGCAGAAACCAGGACTACGAGCAGTACTTC
12,TRBJ1-5,.,.,TRBV19,CASGMGNQPQHF,TGTGCCAGCGGGATGGGCAATCAGCCCCAGCATTTT
15,TRBJ1-3,.,.,TRBV13,CASSLVAGSGNTIYF,TGTGCCAGCAGCTTAGTGGCGGGCTCTGGAAACACCATATATTTT
14,TRBJ1-5,.,.,TRBV28,CASRGGSKNQPQHF,TGTGCCAGCAGGGGCGGCAGCAAGAATCAGCCCCAGCATTTT
16,TRBJ2-1,few,.,TRBV5-1,CASSLRTVSLNNEQFF,TGCGCCAGCAGCCTAAGGACTGTCTCCCTTAACAATGAGCAGTTCTTC
12,TRBJ1-1,once,.,TRBV5-8,CASSEEWTEAFF,TGTGCCAGCAGCGAAGAATGGACTGAAGCTTTCTTT
14,TRBJ2-1,.,TRBD1,TRBV13,CASSLGRGLNEQFF,TGTGCCAGCAGCTTGGGCAGGGGGTTGAATGAGCAGTTCTTC
17,TRBJ1-2,.,TRBD1,TRBV7-2,CASSLGTGGLLSYGYTF,TGTGCCAGCAGCTTAGGGACAGGGGGCCTACTCTCTTATGGCTACACCTTC
15,TRBJ2-3,few,TRBD2,TRBV27,CASSLSWEGPNTQYF,TGTGCCAGCAGTTTATCGTGGGAGGGCCCTAATACGCAGTATTTT
16,TRBJ1-2,.,.,TRBV5-1,CASSLEPGSGNYGYTF,TGCGCCAGCAGCTTGGAACCGGGGTCGGGGAACTATGGCTACACCTTC
15,TRBJ1-2,.,TRBD1,TRBV5-6,CASSLKGTGGYGYTF,TGTGCCAGCAGCTTGAAAGGGACAGGGGGCTATGGCTACACCTTC
15,TRBJ2-1,once,TRBD1,TRBV6-6,CASSYSGTGNYEQFF,TGTGCCAGCAGTTACTCGGGGACAGGGAATTATGAGCAGTTCTTC
15,TRBJ1-2,.,TRBD1,TRBV28,CASSYPGGRNYGYTF,TGTGCCAGCAGTTACCCAGGGGGCAGGAACTATGGCTACACCTTC
15,TRBJ2-5,.,.,TRBV7-9,CASTLPRGLGETQYF,TGTGCCAGCACCTTACCCCGGGGGTTAGGAGAGACCCAGTACTTC
14,TRBJ1-4,.,TRBD1,TRBV29-1,CSGLTGATNEKLFF,TGCAGCGGCCTGACAGGGGCAACTAATGAAAAACTGTTTTTT
15,TRBJ2-5,once,TRBD2,TRBV30,CAWSLRREYDETQYF,TGTGCCTGGAGTTTAAGGCGGGAGTATGACGAGACCCAGTACTTC
15,TRBJ2-1,.,TRBD1,TRBV7-9,CASSNRDRGRNEQFF,TGTGCCAGCAGCAACCGGGACAGGGGGCGGAATGAGCAGTTCTTC
11,TRBJ1-6,.,.,TRBV2,CASSLSPGLHF,TGTGCCAGCAGCCTTAGCCCGGGCCTCCACTTT
13,TRBJ1-1,.,TRBD1,TRBV15,CATSRTRDSEAFF,TGTGCCACCAGCAGAACTAGGGACAGTGAAGCTTTCTTT
17,TRBJ2-7,once,.,TRBV11-3,CASSLDQGGQRSYEQYF,TGTGCCAGCAGCTTAGATCAGGGGGGCCAGCGTTCCTACGAGCAGTACTTC
17,TRBJ2-1,.,TRBD1,TRBV15,CATSREPTGVVSNEQFF,TGTGCCACCAGCAGAGAGCCGACAGGGGTAGTTAGTAATGAGCAGTTCTTC
15,TRBJ1-5,.,TRBD1,TRBV5-8,CASTLRTGRNQPQHF,TGTGCCAGCACCCTGAGGACAGGAAGGAATCAGCCCCAGCATTTT
14,TRBJ2-3,.,.,TRBV5-5,CASSYTSYADTQYF,TGTGCCAGCAGCTACACTAGCTACGCAGATACGCAGTATTTT
14,TRBJ2-1,.,.,TRBV6-1,CASSDFRGYNEQFF,TGTGCCAGCAGCGATTTTCGGGGTTACAATGAGCAGTTCTTC
13,TRBJ1-1,.,.,TRBV18,CASSPRVNTEAFF,TGTGCCAGCTCACCTAGGGTGAACACTGAAGCTTTCTTT
15,TRBJ2-7,.,TRBD2,TRBV7-9,CASSPGLAGGDEQYF,TGTGCCAGCAGCCCGGGACTAGCGGGAGGAGACGAGCAGTACTTC
16,TRBJ2-2,.,TRBD2,TRBV5-1,CASSLYSGEVAGELFF,TGCGCCAGCAGCTTGTATAGCGGGGAAGTCGCCGGGGAGCTGTTTTTT
12,TRBJ2-3,.,.,TRBV5-1,CASSLWTDTQYF,TGCGCCAGCAGCCTTTGGACAGATACGCAGTATTTT